The T cell receptor (beta chain) described here comes from a study of CD8+ T cells in alopecia areata. Background on the study: It was 6 to 18 months of tofacitinib, and then there were 6 months off drug.

cDNA reverse transcribed from extracted RNA served as the sequencing template. Generated by immunoSEQ multiplex PCR, the TCRdb table keeps only in-frame clones and is missing some. The sample lists some 120,000 clones; approximately 53% were seen once. The V and J ends lost 1 base and 2 bases respectively, with 6 bases between them. The germline V gene encodes CDR1 KGHSH and CDR2 LQKENI. CDR3 size: 14 residues. The receptor was derived from a human donor with alopecia areata. The source was CD4+ T cells sorted from blood, collected at week 0. This rearrangement joins TRBV18 to TRBJ1-5; D uncertain. This CDR3 reads CASSPQRGNQPQHF. CDR3 coding DNA: TGTGCCAGCTCACCACAAAGGGGCAATCAGCCCCAGCATTTT.